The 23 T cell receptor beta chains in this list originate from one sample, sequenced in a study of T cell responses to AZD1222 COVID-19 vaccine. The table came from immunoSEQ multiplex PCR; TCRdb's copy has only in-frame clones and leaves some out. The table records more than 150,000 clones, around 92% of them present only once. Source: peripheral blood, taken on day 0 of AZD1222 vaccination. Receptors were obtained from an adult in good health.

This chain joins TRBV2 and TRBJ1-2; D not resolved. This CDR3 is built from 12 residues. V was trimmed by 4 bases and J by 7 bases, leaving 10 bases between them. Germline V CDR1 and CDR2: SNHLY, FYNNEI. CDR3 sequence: CASSGSLAGYTF. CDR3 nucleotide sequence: TGTGCCAGCAGTGGGTCCCTCGCTGGCTACACCTTC. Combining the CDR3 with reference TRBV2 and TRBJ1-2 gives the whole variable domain EPEVTQTPSHQVTQMGQEVILRCVPISNHLYFYWYRQILGQKVEFLVSFYNNEISEKSEIFDDQFSVERPDGSNFTLKIRSTKLEDSAMYFCASSGSLAGYTFGSGTRLTVV.

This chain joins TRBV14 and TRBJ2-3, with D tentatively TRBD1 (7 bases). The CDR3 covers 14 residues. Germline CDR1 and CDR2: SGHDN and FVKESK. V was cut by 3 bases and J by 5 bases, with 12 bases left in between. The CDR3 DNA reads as TGTGCCAGCAGCCAGGGGCAGGGGGGAGATACGCAGTATTTT. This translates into CASSQGQGGDTQYF.

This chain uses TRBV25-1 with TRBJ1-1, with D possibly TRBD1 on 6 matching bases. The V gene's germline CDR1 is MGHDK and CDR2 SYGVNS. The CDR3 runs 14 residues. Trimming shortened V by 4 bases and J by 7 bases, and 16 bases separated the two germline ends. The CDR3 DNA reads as TGTGCCAGCAGTGTCAACAGGGAGCGAGGTGAAGCTTTCTTT. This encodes CASSVNRERGEAFF. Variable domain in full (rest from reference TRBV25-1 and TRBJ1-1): EADIYQTPRYLVIGTGKKITLECSQTMGHDKMYWYQQDPGMELHLIHYSYGVNSTEKGDLSSESTVSRIRTEHFPLTLESARPSHTSQYLCASSVNRERGEAFFGQGTRLTVV.

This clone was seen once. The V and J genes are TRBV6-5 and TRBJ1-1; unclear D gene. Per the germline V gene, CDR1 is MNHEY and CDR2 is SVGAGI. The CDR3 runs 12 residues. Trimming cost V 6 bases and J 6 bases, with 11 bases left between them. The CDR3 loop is CASSTRGSEAFF. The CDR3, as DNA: TGTGCCAGCAGCACCCGAGGCTCTGAAGCTTTCTTT.

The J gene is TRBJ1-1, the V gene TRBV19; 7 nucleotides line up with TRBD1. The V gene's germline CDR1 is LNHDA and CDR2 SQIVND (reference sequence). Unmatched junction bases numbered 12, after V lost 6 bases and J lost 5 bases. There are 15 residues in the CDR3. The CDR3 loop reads CASSPSHRGGTEAFF. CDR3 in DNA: TGTGCCAGTAGCCCCTCACACAGGGGAGGAACTGAAGCTTTCTTT.

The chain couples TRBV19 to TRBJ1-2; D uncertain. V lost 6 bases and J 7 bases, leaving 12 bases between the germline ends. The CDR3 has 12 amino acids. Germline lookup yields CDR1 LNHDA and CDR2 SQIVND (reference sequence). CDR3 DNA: TGTGCCAGTAGGGCGGCGGCTGGTGGCTACACCTTC. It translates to CASRAAAGGYTF.

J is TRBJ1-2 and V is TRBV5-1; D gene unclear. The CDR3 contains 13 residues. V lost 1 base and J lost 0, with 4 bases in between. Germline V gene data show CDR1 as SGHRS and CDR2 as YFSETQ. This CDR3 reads CASSLQSNYGYTF. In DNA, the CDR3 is TGCGCCAGCAGCTTGCAGTCTAACTATGGCTACACCTTC.

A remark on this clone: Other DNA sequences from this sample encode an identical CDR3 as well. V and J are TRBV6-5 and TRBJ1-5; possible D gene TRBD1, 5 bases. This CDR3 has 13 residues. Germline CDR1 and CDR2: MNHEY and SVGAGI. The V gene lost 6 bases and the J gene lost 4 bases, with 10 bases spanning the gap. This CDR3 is CASSRQPNQPQHF. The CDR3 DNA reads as TGTGCCAGCAGCCGACAGCCTAATCAGCCCCAGCATTTT.

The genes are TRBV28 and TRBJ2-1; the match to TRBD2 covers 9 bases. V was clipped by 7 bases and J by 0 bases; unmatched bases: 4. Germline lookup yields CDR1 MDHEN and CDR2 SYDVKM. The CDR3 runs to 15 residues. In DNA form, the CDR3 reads TGTGCCAGCATAATTAGCGGGAGCTCCTACAATGAGCAGTTCTTC. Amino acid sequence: CASIISGSSYNEQFF.

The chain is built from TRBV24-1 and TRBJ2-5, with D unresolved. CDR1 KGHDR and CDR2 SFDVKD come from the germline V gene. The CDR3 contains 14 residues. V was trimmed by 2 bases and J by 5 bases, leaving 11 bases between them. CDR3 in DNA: TGTGCCACCAGTGATTATCAGGCCCCCGAGACCCAGTACTTC. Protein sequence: CATSDYQAPETQYF.

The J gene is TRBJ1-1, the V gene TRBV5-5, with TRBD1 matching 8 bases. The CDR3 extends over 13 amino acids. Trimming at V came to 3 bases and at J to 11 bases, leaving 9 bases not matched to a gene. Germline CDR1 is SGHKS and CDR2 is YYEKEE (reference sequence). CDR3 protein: CASSSRGQGDAFF. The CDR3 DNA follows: TGTGCCAGCAGCTCCAGGGGGCAGGGAGATGCTTTCTTT. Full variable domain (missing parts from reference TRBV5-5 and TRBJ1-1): DAGVTQSPTHLIKTRGQQVTLRCSPISGHKSVSWYQQVLGQGPQFIFQYYEKEERGRGNFPDRFSARQFPNYSSELNVNALLLGDSALYLCASSSRGQGDAFFGQGTRLTVV.

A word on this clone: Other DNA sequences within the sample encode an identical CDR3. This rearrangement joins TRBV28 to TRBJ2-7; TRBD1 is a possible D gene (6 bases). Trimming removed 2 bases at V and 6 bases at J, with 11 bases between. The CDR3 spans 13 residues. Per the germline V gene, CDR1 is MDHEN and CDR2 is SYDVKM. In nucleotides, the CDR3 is TGTGCCAGCAGTTTAACAGGGTCAGGCGAGCAGTACTTC. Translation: CASSLTGSGEQYF.

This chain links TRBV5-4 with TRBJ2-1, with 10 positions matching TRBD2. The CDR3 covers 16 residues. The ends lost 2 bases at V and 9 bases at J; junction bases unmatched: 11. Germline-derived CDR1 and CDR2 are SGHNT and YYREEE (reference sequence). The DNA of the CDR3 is TGTGCCAGCAGCTTCTCCGGGACTAGCGTGGGTGTTGAGCAGTTCTTC. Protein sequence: CASSFSGTSVGVEQFF.

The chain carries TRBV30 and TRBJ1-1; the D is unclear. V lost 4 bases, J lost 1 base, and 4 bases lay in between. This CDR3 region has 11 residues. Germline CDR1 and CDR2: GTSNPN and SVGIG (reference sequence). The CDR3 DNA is TGTGCCTGGATGACGAACACTGAAGCTTTCTTT. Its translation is CAWMTNTEAFF.

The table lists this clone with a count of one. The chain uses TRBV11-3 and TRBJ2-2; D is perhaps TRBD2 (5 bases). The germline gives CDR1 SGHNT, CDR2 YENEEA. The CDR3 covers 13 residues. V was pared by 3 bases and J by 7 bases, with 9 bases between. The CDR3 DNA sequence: TGTGCCAGCAGCTTCCACGGGAACGGGGAGCTGTTTTTT. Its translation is CASSFHGNGELFF.

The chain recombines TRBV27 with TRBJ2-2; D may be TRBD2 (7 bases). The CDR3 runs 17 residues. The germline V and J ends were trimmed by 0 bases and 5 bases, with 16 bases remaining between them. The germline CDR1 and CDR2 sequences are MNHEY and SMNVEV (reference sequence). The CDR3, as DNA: TGTGCCAGCAGTTTATCCCCGAGGAGCGGGACAACCGGGGAGCTGTTTTTT. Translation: CASSLSPRSGTTGELFF.

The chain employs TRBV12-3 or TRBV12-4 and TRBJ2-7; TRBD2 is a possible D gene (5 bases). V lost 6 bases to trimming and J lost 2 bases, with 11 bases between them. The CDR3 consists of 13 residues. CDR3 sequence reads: CASSSSRAYEQYF. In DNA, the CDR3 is TGTGCCAGCAGCTCCTCGAGGGCCTACGAGCAGTACTTC.

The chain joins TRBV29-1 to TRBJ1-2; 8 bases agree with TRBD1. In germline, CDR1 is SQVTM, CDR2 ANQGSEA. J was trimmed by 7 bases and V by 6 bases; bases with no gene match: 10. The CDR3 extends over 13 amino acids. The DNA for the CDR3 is TGCAGCGTACCTATCCAGGGGGCAGGTGGCTACACCTTC. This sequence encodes CSVPIQGAGGYTF.

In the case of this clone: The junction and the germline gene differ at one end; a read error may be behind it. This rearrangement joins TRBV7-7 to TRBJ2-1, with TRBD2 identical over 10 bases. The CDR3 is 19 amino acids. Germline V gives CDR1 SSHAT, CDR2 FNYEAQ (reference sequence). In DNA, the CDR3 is TGTGCTAGCAGCTCATCGGGACTAGCGTCCCCCAGCTCCTACAATGAGCAGTTCTTC. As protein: CASSSSGLASPSSYNEQFF.

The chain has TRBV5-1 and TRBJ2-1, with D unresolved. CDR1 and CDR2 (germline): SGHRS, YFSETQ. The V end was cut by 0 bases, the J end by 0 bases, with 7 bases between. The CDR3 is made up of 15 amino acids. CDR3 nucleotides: TGCGCCAGCAGCTTGGCGGTAAGCTCCTACAATGAGCAGTTCTTC. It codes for CASSLAVSSYNEQFF.

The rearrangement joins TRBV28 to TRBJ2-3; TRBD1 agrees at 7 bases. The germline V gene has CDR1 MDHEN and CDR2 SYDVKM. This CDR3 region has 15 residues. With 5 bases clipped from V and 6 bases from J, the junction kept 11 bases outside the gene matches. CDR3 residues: CASSPYRQGGDTQYF. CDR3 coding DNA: TGTGCCAGCAGTCCCTATCGACAGGGCGGGGATACGCAGTATTTT.

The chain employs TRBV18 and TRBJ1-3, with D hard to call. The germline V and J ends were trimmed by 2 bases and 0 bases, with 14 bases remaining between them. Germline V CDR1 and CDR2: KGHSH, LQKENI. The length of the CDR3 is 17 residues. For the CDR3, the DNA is TGTGCCAGCTCACCAAGGCCGGACCCCTTCTCTGGAAACACCATATATTTT. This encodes CASSPRPDPFSGNTIYF.

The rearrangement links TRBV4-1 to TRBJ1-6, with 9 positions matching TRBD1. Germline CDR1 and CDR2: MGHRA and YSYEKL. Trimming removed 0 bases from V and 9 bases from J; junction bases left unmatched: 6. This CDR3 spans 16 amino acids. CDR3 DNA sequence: TGCGCCAGCAGCCAAGAAGGGGACAGGGCTGGTTCACCCCTCCACTTT. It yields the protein CASSQEGDRAGSPLHF.